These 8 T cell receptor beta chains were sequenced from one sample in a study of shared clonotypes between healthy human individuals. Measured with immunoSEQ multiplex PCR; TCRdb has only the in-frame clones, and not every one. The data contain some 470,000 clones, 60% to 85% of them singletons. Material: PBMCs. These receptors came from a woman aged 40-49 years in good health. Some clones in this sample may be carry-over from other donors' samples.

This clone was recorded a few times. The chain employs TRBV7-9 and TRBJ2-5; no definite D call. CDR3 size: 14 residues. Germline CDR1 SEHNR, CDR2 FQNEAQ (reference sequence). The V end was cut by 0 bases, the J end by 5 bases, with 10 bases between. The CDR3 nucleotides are TGTGCCAGCAGCTTAGCGTGGGGTGCGGAGACCCAGTACTTC. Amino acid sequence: CASSLAWGAETQYF.

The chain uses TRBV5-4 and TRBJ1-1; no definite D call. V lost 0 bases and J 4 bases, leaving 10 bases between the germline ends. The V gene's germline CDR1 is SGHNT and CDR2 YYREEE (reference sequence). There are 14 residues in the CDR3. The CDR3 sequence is CASSLDGPSTEAFF. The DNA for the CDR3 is TGTGCCAGCAGCTTGGATGGCCCCAGCACTGAAGCTTTCTTT.

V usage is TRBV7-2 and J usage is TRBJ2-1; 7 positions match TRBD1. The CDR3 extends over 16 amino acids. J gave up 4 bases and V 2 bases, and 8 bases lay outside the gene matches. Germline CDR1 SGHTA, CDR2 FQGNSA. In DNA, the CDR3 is TGTGCCAGCAGCTTATCCGGACAGGCCGAATACAATGAGCAGTTCTTC. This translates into CASSLSGQAEYNEQFF.

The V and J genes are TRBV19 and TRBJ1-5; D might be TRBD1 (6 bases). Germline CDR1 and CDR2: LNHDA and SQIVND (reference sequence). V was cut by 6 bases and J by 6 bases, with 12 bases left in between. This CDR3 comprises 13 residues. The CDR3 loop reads CASSPTGTQPQHF. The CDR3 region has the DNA TGTGCCAGTAGCCCCACAGGGACTCAGCCCCAGCATTTT.

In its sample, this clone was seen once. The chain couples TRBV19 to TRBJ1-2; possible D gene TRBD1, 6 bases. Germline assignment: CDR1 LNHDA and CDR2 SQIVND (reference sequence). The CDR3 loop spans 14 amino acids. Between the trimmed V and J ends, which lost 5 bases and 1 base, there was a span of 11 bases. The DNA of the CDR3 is TGTGCCAGTAGTGTACAGGGAGTTAACTATGGCTACACCTTC. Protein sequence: CASSVQGVNYGYTF.

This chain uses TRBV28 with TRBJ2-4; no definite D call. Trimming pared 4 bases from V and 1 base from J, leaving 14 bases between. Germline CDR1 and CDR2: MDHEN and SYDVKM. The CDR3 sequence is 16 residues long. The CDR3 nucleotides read TGTGCCAGCAGTTCCGCATCGACCGATGCCAAAAACATTCAGTACTTC. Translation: CASSSASTDAKNIQYF. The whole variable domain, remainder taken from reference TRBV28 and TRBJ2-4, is DVKVTQSSRYLVKRTGEKVFLECVQDMDHENMFWYRQDPGLGLRLIYFSYDVKMKEKGDIPEGYSVSREKKERFSLILESASTNQTSMYLCASSSASTDAKNIQYFGAGTRLSVL.

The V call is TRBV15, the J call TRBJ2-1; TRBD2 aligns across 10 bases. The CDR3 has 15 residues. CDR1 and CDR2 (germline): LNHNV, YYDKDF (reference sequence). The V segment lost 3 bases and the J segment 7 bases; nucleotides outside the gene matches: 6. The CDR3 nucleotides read TGTGCCACCAGCAGCTCTAGCGGGAGTGTGAATGAGCAGTTCTTC. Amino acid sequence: CATSSSSGSVNEQFF.

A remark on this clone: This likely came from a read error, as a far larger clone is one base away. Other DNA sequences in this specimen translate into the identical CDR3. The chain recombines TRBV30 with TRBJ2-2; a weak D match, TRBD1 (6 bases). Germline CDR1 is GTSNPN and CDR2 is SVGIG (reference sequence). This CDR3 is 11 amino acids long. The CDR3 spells CATGNTGELFF. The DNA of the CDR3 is TGTGCCACAGGGAACACCGGGGAACTGTTTTTT.